These 19 T cell receptor beta chains were sequenced from one sample in a study of T-cell memory formation after mild COVID-19. Using its own MiXCR run on the 5' RACE reads, TCRdb lists one record per CDR3 protein. The sample lists roughly 180,000 distinct CDR3 sequences, approximately 17% occurring once. The sequenced sample consisted of PBMCs or a T cell subset sorted from them (not recorded which). Receptor source: a man aged 18 to 35 who had mild COVID-19 (a few samples of this study predate the infection). Cell type and time point are not known.

The chain recombines TRBV28 with TRBJ2-5; TRBD2 might be the D (6 bases). This CDR3 spans 14 amino acids. Germline CDR1 MDHEN, CDR2 SYDVKM. V lost 3 bases to trimming and J lost 2 bases, with 10 bases between them. The CDR3 sequence: CASSLIAEQETQYF. CDR3 DNA sequence: TGTGCCAGCAGTTTGATAGCGGAACAAGAGACCCAGTACTTC.

The chain employs TRBV12-3 or TRBV12-4 and TRBJ2-1; 13 bases line up with TRBD2. The V gene end was trimmed by 3 bases and the J gene end by 3 bases; junction bases not matched to a gene: 2. The CDR3 is 16 amino acids. The CDR3 DNA reads as TGTGCCAGCAGTTTGGGACTAGCGGGGTACTACAATGAGCAGTTCTTC. Translating gives CASSLGLAGYYNEQFF.

This clonotype has only a few counts. V is TRBV5-1 and J is TRBJ1-5; TRBD1 agrees at 7 bases. The trim removed 0 bases at V and 5 bases at J, leaving 5 bases unmatched. Germline V lookup: CDR1 SGHRS, CDR2 YFSETQ. This CDR3 comprises 15 residues. Here the CDR3 DNA reads TGCGCCAGCAGCTTGGGGGGACAGTTGGATCAGCCCCAGCATTTT. Protein product: CASSLGGQLDQPQHF. Supplemented by reference TRBV5-1 and TRBJ1-5, the full variable domain reads KAGVTQTPRYLIKTRGQQVTLSCSPISGHRSVSWYQQTPGQGLQFLFEYFSETQRNKGNFPGRFSGRQFSNSRSEMNVSTLELGDSALYLCASSLGGQLDQPQHFGDGTRLSIL.

The chain has TRBV7-2 and TRBJ2-7; TRBD1 aligns across 7 bases. The CDR3 contains 14 residues. Germline-derived CDR1 and CDR2 are SGHTA and FQGNSA. After removal of 3 bases from V and 3 bases from J, the junction contained 5 bases not matched to a gene. CDR3 residues: CASSFTGALYEQYF. CDR3 coding DNA: TGTGCCAGCAGCTTCACAGGGGCCCTCTACGAGCAGTACTTC. The whole variable domain, remainder taken from reference TRBV7-2 and TRBJ2-7, is GAGVSQSPSNKVTEKGKDVELRCDPISGHTALYWYRQSLGQGLEFLIYFQGNSAPDKSGLPSDRFSAERTGGSVSTLTIQRTQQEDSAVYLCASSFTGALYEQYFGPGTRLTVT.

This chain joins TRBV5-1 and TRBJ2-5, with D possibly being TRBD1 or TRBD2 (5 bases each). Germline-derived CDR1 and CDR2 are SGHRS and YFSETQ. CDR3 length: 16 amino acids. Trimming left V 0 bases short and J 2 bases short, with 14 bases between. The CDR3 spells CASSLEGEIKQETQYF. CDR3 bases: TGCGCCAGCAGCTTGGAAGGGGAGATTAAGCAAGAGACCCAGTACTTC.

This clonotype was counted a few times. V is TRBV19 and J is TRBJ2-1; D uncertain. The V and J ends lost 2 bases and 0 bases respectively, with 8 bases between them. The CDR3 is 15 amino acids. The germline V gene encodes CDR1 LNHDA and CDR2 SQIVND (reference sequence). The CDR3 loop is CASSISHSSYNEQFF. The DNA of the CDR3 is TGTGCCAGTAGTATAAGTCATAGCTCCTACAATGAGCAGTTCTTC. The full variable domain, its missing parts supplied by reference TRBV19 and TRBJ2-1, is DGGITQSPKYLFRKEGQNVTLSCEQNLNHDAMYWYRQDPGQGLRLIYYSQIVNDFQKGDIAEGYSVSREKKESFPLTVTSAQKNPTAFYLCASSISHSSYNEQFFGPGTRLTVL.

This clonotype was seen repeatedly, ten times or more. The chain uses TRBV5-4 and TRBJ2-5, with a tentative D call TRBD1 (6 bases). This CDR3 comprises 16 residues. Germline CDR1 SGHNT, CDR2 YYREEE (reference sequence). Deletions cut 4 bases from V and 3 bases from J, with 19 bases between. CDR3 in amino acids: CASSPRGQQSKETQYF. For the CDR3, the DNA is TGTGCCAGCAGCCCGCGCGGACAGCAATCTAAAGAGACCCAGTACTTC. Complete variable domain (other parts from reference TRBV5-4 and TRBJ2-5): ETGVTQSPTHLIKTRGQQVTLRCSSQSGHNTVSWYQQALGQGPQFIFQYYREEENGRGNFPPRFSGLQFPNYSSELNVNALELDDSALYLCASSPRGQQSKETQYFGPGTRLLVL.

The chain is built from TRBV20-1 and TRBJ1-2, with D possibly being TRBD1 (6 bases). Germline values: CDR1 DFQATT, CDR2 SNEGSKA (reference sequence). This CDR3 spans 15 amino acids. The CDR3 region is CITPDSPSLNYGYTF. The CDR3 nucleotides are TGCATTACCCCGGACAGTCCCTCGCTTAACTATGGCTACACCTTC.

This clonotype turned up a few times. The V call is TRBV11-2, the J call TRBJ2-3; possibly TRBD2 for D (5 bases). This CDR3 contains 14 residues. Germline V CDR1 and CDR2: SGHAT, FQNNGV. Trimming left V 3 bases short and J 4 bases short, with 11 bases between. CDR3 protein: CASSLSLASDTQYF. In DNA form, the CDR3 reads TGTGCCAGCAGCTTGAGCCTAGCATCAGATACGCAGTATTTT.

The J gene is TRBJ1-5, the V gene TRBV28, with D possibly TRBD1 on 5 matching bases. Germline values: CDR1 MDHEN, CDR2 SYDVKM. The CDR3 extends over 14 amino acids. With 6 bases removed from V and 6 bases from J, the gap between germline ends came to 15 bases. The CDR3 nucleotides read TGTGCCAGCAGAGCTGGGGGGACGGGTCAGCCCCAGCATTTT. Its translation is CASRAGGTGQPQHF.

This chain joins TRBV5-4 and TRBJ1-1, with D possibly being TRBD1 (6 bases). The germline V gene has CDR1 SGHNT and CDR2 YYREEE (reference sequence). Trimming took 4 bases from V and 2 from J, leaving 15 bases between them. This CDR3 region has 15 residues. The CDR3 here is CASSPYRAVNTEAFF. In DNA, the CDR3 is TGTGCCAGCAGCCCCTACAGGGCGGTAAACACTGAAGCTTTCTTT.

CDR3 nucleotides: TGTGCCAGCAGCTTGGCCTGGACTGAAGAGCAGTTCTTC. Its protein is CASSLAWTEEQFF. This chain uses TRBV5-6 with TRBJ2-1; possibly TRBD2 for D (5 bases). Germline assignment: CDR1 SGHDT and CDR2 YYEEEE. V was shortened by 0 bases and J by 10 bases, with 11 bases between the two germline ends. The CDR3 sequence is 13 residues long.

The chain couples TRBV29-1 to TRBJ2-7; tentative D call: TRBD2 (6 bases). The germline gives CDR1 SQVTM, CDR2 ANQGSEA. V shed 4 bases and J shed 2 bases, with 12 bases lying between them. The CDR3 is 13 residues long. CDR3 in amino acids: CSVAGGSPYEQYF. CDR3 coding DNA: TGCAGCGTTGCCGGGGGTTCTCCCTACGAGCAGTACTTC.

The chain combines TRBV7-2 with TRBJ2-6; no clear D gene. The CDR3 runs 15 residues. Germline values: CDR1 SGHTA, CDR2 FQGNSA. Trimming removed 3 bases at V and 2 bases at J, with 8 bases between. CDR3 amino acids: CASSFTGAGANVLTF. As DNA, the CDR3 is TGTGCCAGCAGCTTTACCGGAGCTGGGGCCAACGTCCTGACTTTC.

There are a few counts of this clonotype. The gene calls are TRBV7-3 and TRBJ2-5; D gene uncertain. The V and J ends lost 8 bases and 3 bases respectively, with 16 bases between them. Germline loops: CDR1 SGHTA, CDR2 FQGTGA. CDR3 length: 14 residues. CDR3 region: CASFRRPDKETQYF. The CDR3 region has the DNA TGTGCCAGCTTCCGGCGACCAGATAAAGAGACCCAGTACTTC. Using reference TRBV7-3 and TRBJ2-5 for the parts outside the CDR3, the full variable domain is GAGVSQTPSNKVTEKGKYVELRCDPISGHTALYWYRQSLGQGPEFLIYFQGTGAADDSGLPNDRFFAVRPEGSVSTLKIQRTERGDSAVYLCASFRRPDKETQYFGPGTRLLVL.

This clonotype turned up a few times. V gene TRBV4-3 combines with J gene TRBJ2-1; TRBD2 agrees at 9 bases. J lost 0 bases, V lost 1 base, and 4 bases had no gene match. Germline V gene lookup returns CDR1 LGHNA and CDR2 YSLEER. The CDR3 extends over 17 amino acids. CDR3 amino acids: CASSQGAGGTSYNEQFF. As DNA, the CDR3 is TGCGCCAGCAGCCAAGGGGCGGGGGGGACCTCCTACAATGAGCAGTTCTTC.

The chain has TRBV11-2 and TRBJ2-5, with 9 bases that match TRBD1. The V and J ends lost 3 bases and 5 bases, in that order; junction bases with no gene match: 4. Per germline, CDR1 SGHAT and CDR2 FQNNGV. The CDR3 sequence is 14 residues long. In DNA form, the CDR3 reads TGTGCCAGCAGCTTCGGACAGGGGAGGGAGACCCAGTACTTC. This sequence encodes CASSFGQGRETQYF.

The chain combines TRBV5-1 with TRBJ2-7; 9 bases align to TRBD1. The V and J ends lost 0 bases and 6 bases, in that order; junction bases with no gene match: 4. The CDR3 loop spans 14 amino acids. Looked up from germline, CDR1 is SGHRS and CDR2 is YFSETQ. The CDR3 nucleotides read TGCGCCAGCAGCTTGGGGACAGGGGCGGGCGAGCAGTACGTC. It codes for CASSLGTGAGEQYV.

The sample holds a few counts of this clonotype. J is TRBJ1-2 and V is TRBV20-1, with TRBD1 matching 8 bases. Germline CDR1 DFQATT, CDR2 SNEGSKA (reference sequence). CDR3 length: 12 residues. With 5 bases clipped from V and 4 bases from J, the junction kept 3 bases outside the gene matches. The CDR3: CSALGQGYGYTF. The CDR3 DNA reads as TGCAGTGCTTTAGGACAGGGCTATGGCTACACCTTC.